This T cell receptor (beta chain) was captured by sequencing in a study of memory CD4+ T cells and cytomegalovirus serostatus. Regarding the study as a whole: About 40% of the roughly 160 known CMV-associated TCRbeta sequences appeared in CD4+ memory.

This clone was recorded once. Antigen specificity is unknown. The sort gate was single viable CD3+CD4+CD8-CD45RO+ cells for memory CD4+ T cells. Positive selection with CD4 microbeads enriched total CD4+ T cells. In the study's own analysis: Out-of-frame sequences were removed, leaving around 2.2 million distinct TCRbeta sequences. Some clones are missing from TCRdb's copy, which holds only in-frame ones; the method was immunoSEQ multiplex PCR. V and J calls and clone size are those listed in that table; D and trimming were worked out from the DNA. The sample shows 65,000 to 95,000 clones, 80% of them seen only once. Input material: memory CD4+ T cells from blood. This clonotype was sampled from an adult in good health and CMV-seronegative.

This CDR3 reads CAISRKGPGQGVAAVSYEQYF. In DNA, the CDR3 is TGTGCCATCAGCCGAAAGGGCCCGGGACAGGGAGTAGCGGCCGTCTCCTACGAGCAGTACTTC. The chain employs TRBV10-3 and TRBJ2-7, with 9 positions matching TRBD1. V trimming: 6 bases; J trimming: 0 bases; junction bases outside the gene matches: 24. Germline-derived CDR1 and CDR2 are ENHRY and SYGVKD. The CDR3 is 21 residues long.